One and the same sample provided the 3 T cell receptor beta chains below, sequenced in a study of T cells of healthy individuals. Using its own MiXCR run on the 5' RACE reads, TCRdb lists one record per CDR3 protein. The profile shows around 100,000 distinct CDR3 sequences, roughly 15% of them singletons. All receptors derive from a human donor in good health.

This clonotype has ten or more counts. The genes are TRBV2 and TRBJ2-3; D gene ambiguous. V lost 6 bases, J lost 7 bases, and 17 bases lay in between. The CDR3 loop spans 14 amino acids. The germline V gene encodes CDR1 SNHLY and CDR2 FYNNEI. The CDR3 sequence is CASRVILAPNTQYF. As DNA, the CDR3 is TGTGCCAGCAGGGTGATCTTGGCGCCCAATACGCAGTATTTT. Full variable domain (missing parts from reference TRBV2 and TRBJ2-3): EPEVTQTPSHQVTQMGQEVILRCVPISNHLYFYWYRQILGQKVEFLVSFYNNEISEKSEIFDDQFSVERPDGSNFTLKIRSTKLEDSAMYFCASRVILAPNTQYFGPGTRLTVL.

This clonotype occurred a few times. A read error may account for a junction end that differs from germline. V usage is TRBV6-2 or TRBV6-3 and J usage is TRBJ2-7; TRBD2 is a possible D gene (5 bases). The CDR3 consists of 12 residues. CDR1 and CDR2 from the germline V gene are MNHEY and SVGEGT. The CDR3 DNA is TGTGCCAGCAGTTACACAAGGACTCTTCTACGCTTC. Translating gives CASSYTRTLLRF.

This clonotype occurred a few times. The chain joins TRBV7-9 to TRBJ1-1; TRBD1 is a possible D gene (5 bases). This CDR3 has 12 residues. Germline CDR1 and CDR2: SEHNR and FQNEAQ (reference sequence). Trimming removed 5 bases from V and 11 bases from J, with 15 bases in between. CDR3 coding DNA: TGTGCCAGCAGCCACACCGGGGGATATGCTTTCTTT. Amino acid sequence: CASSHTGGYAFF.